This TCR beta chain originates from a study of T cells in Graves' hyperthyroidism and ophthalmopathy. Only one count was recorded for this clonotype. This CDR3 has 16 amino acids. The V and J ends lost 0 bases and 6 bases respectively, with 16 bases between them. CDR1 and CDR2 from the germline V gene are SGDLS and YYNGEE. TCR beta CDR3 region amplification was performed from RNA transcripts. Primed by the HTBI set, a first-round RT-PCR was run on the TCR CDR3. TCRdb reprocessed the multiplex PCR reads via MiXCR and lists one record per CDR3 protein. The table lists some 50,000 distinct CDR3 sequences, approximately 48% of them singletons.

The rearrangement uses TRBV9 and TRBJ2-4; D gene ambiguous. The TCR sequence derives from a woman aged 45-59 years with Graves' ophthalmopathy. Source material: blood. CDR3 DNA sequence: TGTGCCAGCAGCGTAGAGGGCAGGAGCTCTGGAAACATTCAGTACTTC. Translation gives CASSVEGRSSGNIQYF. The full variable domain, completed using reference TRBV9 and TRBJ2-4, is DSGVTQTPKHLITATGQRVTLRCSPRSGDLSVYWYQQSLDQGLQFLIQYYNGEERAKGNILERFSAQQFPDLHSELNLSSLELGDSALYFCASSVEGRSSGNIQYFGAGTRLSVL.